Each of the 9 T cell receptor beta chains below was sequenced from the same sample in a study of identical twins. Each CDR3 protein gets one entry after TCRdb re-called the 5' RACE reads with MiXCR. Counted here are 600,000 to 850,000 distinct CDR3 sequences, about 20% occurring once; the ten biggest clones make up about an eighth. This sample was also put to use in a study of T cells expressing NK-cell markers.

Sequenced: PBMCs. The receptors derive from a woman aged 18-30 years in good health.

The chain links TRBV10-1 to TRBJ2-1; the D is unclear. This CDR3 region has 13 residues. Trimming took 2 bases from V and 8 from J, leaving 10 bases between them. Germline V gene lookup returns CDR1 WNHNN and CDR2 SYGVQD (reference sequence). CDR3 region: CASSEPSWDEQFF. Written as DNA, the CDR3 is TGCGCCAGCAGTGAGCCGAGTTGGGATGAGCAGTTCTTC.

This chain links TRBV7-2 with TRBJ2-1, with 8 bases fitting TRBD2. CDR1 and CDR2 from the germline V gene are SGHTA and FQGNSA. The CDR3 runs 16 residues. V gave up 6 bases and J gave up 4 bases; unmatched junction bases: 11. The CDR3 DNA is TGTGCCAGCAGGTCTTCCGGGACTAGGGAATACAATGAGCAGTTCTTC. The encoded protein is CASRSSGTREYNEQFF.

This clonotype turned up a few times. The V gene is TRBV11-2, the J gene TRBJ1-1; 9 nucleotides agree with TRBD1. The junction had 13 bases not matched to a gene; V was cut back by 4 bases and J by 7 bases. Germline CDR1 SGHAT, CDR2 FQNNGV. This CDR3 is 16 amino acids long. The CDR3 DNA follows: TGTGCCAGCAGCTCTATTCGACAGGGGGGTGAAGGTGAAGCTTTCTTT. This translates into CASSSIRQGGEGEAFF.

This clonotype was found a few times. The rearrangement uses TRBV18 and TRBJ2-1; 13 bases map to TRBD2. This CDR3 spans 14 amino acids. Germline CDR1 KGHSH, CDR2 LQKENI. J gave up 8 bases and V 10 bases, and 8 bases lay outside the gene matches. The CDR3 loop reads CATRTSGSRDEQFF. In DNA form, the CDR3 reads TGTGCCACAAGGACTAGCGGGAGTAGGGATGAGCAGTTCTTC.

This rearrangement joins TRBV4-1 to TRBJ2-6; D may be TRBD2 (6 bases). This CDR3 contains 21 residues. The V gene's germline CDR1 is MGHRA and CDR2 YSYEKL. V was pared by 3 bases and J by 0 bases, with 24 bases between. CDR3 region: CASSHSSPGLLRRSGANVLTF. CDR3 bases: TGCGCCAGCAGCCATTCTTCACCGGGACTCCTCCGGCGCTCTGGGGCCAACGTCCTGACTTTC.

The chain uses TRBV6-5 and TRBJ1-2; D might be TRBD1 (6 bases). CDR1 is MNHEY and CDR2 is SVGAGI in the germline V gene. CDR3 length: 12 residues. V dropped 7 bases and J dropped 6 bases, with 12 bases sitting between them. The CDR3 bases are TGTGCCAGCAAAACAGGGACCCATGGCTACACCTTC. Translation gives CASKTGTHGYTF.

The chain combines TRBV12-3 or TRBV12-4 with TRBJ1-5; no definite D call. V lost 2 bases and J 1 base, leaving 9 bases between the germline ends. CDR3 size: 15 residues. The CDR3 is CASSLTSRSNQPQHF. DNA of the CDR3: TGTGCCAGCAGTTTAACTTCGCGGAGCAATCAGCCCCAGCATTTT.

The chain has TRBV20-1 and TRBJ2-7; a weak D match, TRBD2 (5 bases). Trimming took off 6 bases at V and 5 bases at J, with 14 bases between the two ends. The CDR3 is made up of 12 amino acids. Germline V gene sequence: CDR1 DFQATT, CDR2 SNEGSKA (reference sequence). The chain's CDR3 is CSAIGGRNEQYF. CDR3 coding DNA: TGCAGTGCCATAGGCGGGCGAAACGAGCAGTACTTC.

This clonotype was seen only a few times. In DNA form, the CDR3 reads TGTGCCAGCAGTTCACAGGGTTGGGAGCGGGAGGGGAGCATTCAGTACTTC. It encodes CASSSQGWEREGSIQYF. The rearrangement uses TRBV6-5 and TRBJ2-4, with 10 bases identical to TRBD2. This CDR3 spans 17 amino acids. V lost 4 bases, J lost 9 bases, and 15 bases stayed unmatched. Germline CDR1 and CDR2: MNHEY and SVGAGI.